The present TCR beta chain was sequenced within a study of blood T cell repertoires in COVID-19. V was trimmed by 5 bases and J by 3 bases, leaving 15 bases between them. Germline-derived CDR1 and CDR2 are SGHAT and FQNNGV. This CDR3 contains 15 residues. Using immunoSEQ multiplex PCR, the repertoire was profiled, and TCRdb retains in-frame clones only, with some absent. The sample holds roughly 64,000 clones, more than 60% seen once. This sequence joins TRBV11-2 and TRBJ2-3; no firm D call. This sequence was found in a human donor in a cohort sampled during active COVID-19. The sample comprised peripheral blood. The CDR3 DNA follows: TGTGCCAGCAGCCCCCTGCTAGTTGGTACAGATACGCAGTATTTT. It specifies CASSPLLVGTDTQYF.